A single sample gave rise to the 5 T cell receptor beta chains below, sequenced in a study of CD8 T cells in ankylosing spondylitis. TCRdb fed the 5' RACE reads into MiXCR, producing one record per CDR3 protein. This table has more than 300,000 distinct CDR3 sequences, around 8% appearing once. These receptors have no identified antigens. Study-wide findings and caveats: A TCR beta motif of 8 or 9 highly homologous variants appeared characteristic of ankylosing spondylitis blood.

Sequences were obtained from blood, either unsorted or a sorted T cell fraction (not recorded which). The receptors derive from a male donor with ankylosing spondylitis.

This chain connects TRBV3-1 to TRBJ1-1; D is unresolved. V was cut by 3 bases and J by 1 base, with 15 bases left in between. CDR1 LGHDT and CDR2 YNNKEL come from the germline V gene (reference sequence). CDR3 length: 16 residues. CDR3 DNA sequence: TGTGCCAGCAGCCAGAGTCGCCGCGGGAGGAACACTGAAGCTTTCTTT. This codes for CASSQSRRGRNTEAFF.

The CDR3 loop is CASSLAYDPEGKLFF. The CDR3 DNA reads as TGTGCCAGCAGCCTAGCGTACGACCCCGAGGGAAAACTGTTTTTT. The chain joins TRBV27 to TRBJ1-4; D gene ambiguous. The CDR3 contains 15 residues. Between the trimmed V and J ends, which lost 6 bases and 10 bases, there was a span of 21 bases. CDR1 is MNHEY, CDR2 SMNVEV, per germline (reference sequence).

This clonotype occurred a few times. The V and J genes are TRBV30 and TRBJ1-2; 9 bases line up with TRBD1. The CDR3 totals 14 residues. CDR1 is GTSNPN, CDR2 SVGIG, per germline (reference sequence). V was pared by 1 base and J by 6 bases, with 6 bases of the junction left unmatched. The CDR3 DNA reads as TGTGCCTGGAGTGGGGACAGGGTTTGGAATGGCTACACCTTC. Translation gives CAWSGDRVWNGYTF.

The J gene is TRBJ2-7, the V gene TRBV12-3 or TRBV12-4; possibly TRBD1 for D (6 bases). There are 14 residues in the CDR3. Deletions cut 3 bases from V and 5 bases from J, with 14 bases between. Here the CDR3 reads CASSFIQGLHEQYF. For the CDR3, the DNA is TGTGCCAGCAGTTTCATCCAGGGGCTGCACGAGCAGTACTTC.

The CDR3 sequence is CASSYGGTGGSPLHF. The CDR3 DNA reads TGTGCCAGCAGTTACGGGGGGACAGGGGGATCACCCCTCCACTTT. The genes are TRBV6-5 and TRBJ1-6; 11 bases agree with TRBD1. CDR1 is MNHEY and CDR2 is SVGAGI in the germline V gene. Trimming cost V 2 bases and J 10 bases; bases outside gene matches: 4. The CDR3 covers 15 residues.